The rows below give T cell receptor beta chains drawn from one sample of a study of cytomegalovirus exposure and HLA in healthy donors. TCRdb's table, derived via immunoSEQ multiplex PCR, lists solely in-frame clones and lacks some. This sample has 100,000 or so clones, with roughly four fifths found just once. Sequencing was performed on PBMCs. The source of these receptors is a man aged 45-65 years in good health and CMV-seronegative. Both conserved end residues are part of each CDR3. Each record gives: J gene, D gene, clone size, V gene, CDR3 protein, CDR3 DNA. The D gene is left open where the match is weak. Where a row states a size, it is once, few, many or the class of an expanded clone; other rows omit it.

j_gene: TRBJ2-3; d_gene: TRBD2; abundance: NA; v_gene: TRBV29-1; CDR3aa: CSVGSIGGTSGRVTDTQYF; CDR3nt: TGCAGCGTTGGCTCTATAGGGGGGACTAGCGGGAGGGTCACAGATACGCAGTATTTT
j_gene: TRBJ1-5; d_gene: NA; abundance: few; v_gene: TRBV28; CDR3aa: CASSLSGQPQHF; CDR3nt: TGTGCCAGCAGTTTATCGGGTCAGCCCCAGCATTTT
j_gene: TRBJ2-1; d_gene: TRBD2; abundance: once; v_gene: TRBV6-5; CDR3aa: CTAGGLYNEQFF; CDR3nt: TGCACGGCGGGGGGGCTTTACAATGAGCAGTTCTTC
j_gene: TRBJ2-7; d_gene: TRBD2; abundance: NA; v_gene: TRBV7-2; CDR3aa: CASSPTSGSYEQYF; CDR3nt: TGTGCCAGCAGCCCTACTAGCGGGTCCTACGAGCAGTACTTC
j_gene: TRBJ2-7; d_gene: NA; abundance: NA; v_gene: TRBV6-5; CDR3aa: CASSSAREQYF; CDR3nt: TGTGCCAGCAGTTCGGCGAGGGAGCAGTACTTC
j_gene: TRBJ2-5; d_gene: TRBD1; abundance: NA; v_gene: TRBV13; CDR3aa: CASSLRDRGRWEAQYF; CDR3nt: TGTGCCAGCAGCCTCCGGGACAGGGGGCGATGGGAGGCCCAGTACTTC
j_gene: TRBJ2-1; d_gene: TRBD1; abundance: NA; v_gene: TRBV9; CDR3aa: CASSVERQGNYNEQFF; CDR3nt: TGTGCCAGCAGCGTCGAAAGACAGGGGAACTACAATGAGCAGTTCTTC
j_gene: TRBJ2-1; d_gene: TRBD2; abundance: NA; v_gene: TRBV19; CDR3aa: CASTRSGGDYNEQFF; CDR3nt: TGTGCCAGTACCAGAAGCGGGGGGGATTACAATGAGCAGTTCTTC
j_gene: TRBJ2-5; d_gene: NA; abundance: NA; v_gene: TRBV7-8; CDR3aa: CASSTTSQAQTQYF; CDR3nt: TGTGCCAGCAGCACAACCAGCCAGGCCCAGACCCAGTACTTC
j_gene: TRBJ2-2; d_gene: TRBD2; abundance: NA; v_gene: TRBV2; CDR3aa: CASSFGLVGLTGELFF; CDR3nt: TGTGCCAGCAGTTTCGGACTAGTAGGGCTCACCGGGGAGCTGTTTTTT
j_gene: TRBJ2-7; d_gene: NA; abundance: NA; v_gene: TRBV7-2; CDR3aa: CASSLDRGISTGEQYF; CDR3nt: TGTGCCAGCAGCTTAGACAGAGGGATATCTACGGGGGAGCAGTACTTC
j_gene: TRBJ1-6; d_gene: TRBD1; abundance: few; v_gene: TRBV6-5; CDR3aa: CASRGETGGNSPLHF; CDR3nt: TGTGCCAGCAGAGGAGAGACAGGGGGTAATTCACCCCTCCACTTT
j_gene: TRBJ1-2; d_gene: NA; abundance: NA; v_gene: TRBV5-4; CDR3aa: CASSLVQVNYGYTF; CDR3nt: TGTGCCAGCAGCTTGGTCCAGGTCAACTATGGCTACACCTTC
j_gene: TRBJ2-4; d_gene: NA; abundance: NA; v_gene: TRBV5-1; CDR3aa: CASSIRDTKNIQYF; CDR3nt: TGCGCCAGCAGCATCCGGGACACTAAAAACATTCAGTACTTC
j_gene: TRBJ1-5; d_gene: TRBD1; abundance: NA; v_gene: TRBV6-1; CDR3aa: CASTRDRGRNQPQHF; CDR3nt: TGTGCCAGCACCCGAGACAGGGGGCGTAATCAGCCCCAGCATTTT
j_gene: TRBJ2-7; d_gene: NA; abundance: NA; v_gene: TRBV7-9; CDR3aa: CSSSHEGSPQVQYF; CDR3nt: TGTTCCAGCAGCCACGAAGGGAGTCCTCAGGTCCAGTACTTC
j_gene: TRBJ2-1; d_gene: NA; abundance: once; v_gene: TRBV11-2; CDR3aa: CASSPAGNEQFF; CDR3nt: TGTGCCAGCAGCCCCGCGGGGAATGAGCAGTTCTTC
j_gene: TRBJ2-2; d_gene: NA; abundance: few; v_gene: TRBV11-3; CDR3aa: CASSFGGENTGELFF; CDR3nt: TGTGCCAGCAGCTTCGGAGGGGAGAACACCGGGGAGCTGTTTTTT
j_gene: TRBJ1-2; d_gene: NA; abundance: NA; v_gene: TRBV7-2; CDR3aa: CASSTTGANYGYTF; CDR3nt: TGTGCCAGCAGCACGACAGGAGCTAACTATGGCTACACCTTC
j_gene: TRBJ1-2; d_gene: NA; abundance: NA; v_gene: TRBV6-5; CDR3aa: CASRDRANYGYTF; CDR3nt: TGTGCCAGCAGGGACAGAGCTAACTATGGCTACACCTTC
j_gene: TRBJ1-6; d_gene: NA; abundance: NA; v_gene: TRBV4-1; CDR3aa: CASSQTGNSPLHF; CDR3nt: TGCGCCAGCAGCCAGACAGGCAATTCACCCCTCCACTTT
j_gene: TRBJ1-3; d_gene: NA; abundance: few; v_gene: TRBV6-5; CDR3aa: CASSYSTRAGNTIYF; CDR3nt: TGTGCCAGCAGTTACTCGACCAGGGCTGGAAACACCATATATTTT
j_gene: TRBJ2-7; d_gene: TRBD2; abundance: NA; v_gene: TRBV28; CDR3aa: CASSPQREVYEQYF; CDR3nt: TGTGCCAGCAGTCCCCAGCGGGAAGTTTACGAGCAGTACTTC
j_gene: TRBJ1-1; d_gene: NA; abundance: NA; v_gene: TRBV7-9; CDR3aa: CSSSPPTVQPTEAFF; CDR3nt: TGTTCCAGCAGCCCTCCGACAGTTCAGCCCACTGAAGCTTTCTTT
j_gene: TRBJ1-2; d_gene: TRBD1; abundance: NA; v_gene: TRBV5-1; CDR3aa: CASSALGQGDGYTF; CDR3nt: TGCGCCAGCAGCGCGTTGGGACAGGGGGATGGCTACACCTTC
j_gene: TRBJ2-4; d_gene: NA; abundance: few; v_gene: TRBV21-1; CDR3aa: CASSKGPPYPREAKNIQYF; CDR3nt: TGTGCCAGCAGCAAAGGCCCCCCCTACCCAAGAGAAGCCAAAAACATTCAGTACTTC
j_gene: TRBJ2-7; d_gene: TRBD1; abundance: NA; v_gene: TRBV5-4; CDR3aa: CASSLGTGGIEEQYF; CDR3nt: TGTGCCAGCAGCTTGGGGACAGGGGGTATAGAGGAGCAGTACTTC
j_gene: TRBJ1-6; d_gene: NA; abundance: NA; v_gene: TRBV20-1; CDR3aa: CSARYGPLHF; CDR3nt: TGCAGTGCTAGATACGGGCCCCTCCACTTT
j_gene: TRBJ2-7; d_gene: NA; abundance: NA; v_gene: TRBV5-1; CDR3aa: CASSFETRREQYF; CDR3nt: TGCGCCAGCAGCTTCGAAACCAGGCGTGAGCAGTACTTC
j_gene: TRBJ2-2; d_gene: TRBD1; abundance: NA; v_gene: TRBV9; CDR3aa: CASSFSGTGNTGELFF; CDR3nt: TGTGCCAGCAGCTTTTCCGGGACAGGGAACACCGGGGAGCTGTTTTTT
j_gene: TRBJ2-1; d_gene: TRBD1; abundance: NA; v_gene: TRBV4-2; CDR3aa: CASSPGTASYNEQFF; CDR3nt: TGTGCCAGCAGCCCAGGGACAGCCTCCTACAATGAGCAGTTCTTC
j_gene: TRBJ1-1; d_gene: TRBD1; abundance: NA; v_gene: TRBV9; CDR3aa: CASSARDSYTEAFF; CDR3nt: TGTGCCAGCAGCGCTCGGGACAGTTACACTGAAGCTTTCTTT
j_gene: TRBJ2-7; d_gene: TRBD2; abundance: few; v_gene: TRBV13; CDR3aa: CASSLERDSYEQYF; CDR3nt: TGTGCCAGCAGCTTAGAGCGGGACTCCTACGAGCAGTACTTC
j_gene: TRBJ2-2; d_gene: TRBD2; abundance: NA; v_gene: TRBV18; CDR3aa: CASSPQTSGNTGELFF; CDR3nt: TGTGCCAGCTCACCACAGACTAGCGGGAACACCGGGGAGCTGTTTTTT
j_gene: TRBJ2-6; d_gene: NA; abundance: NA; v_gene: TRBV5-1; CDR3aa: CASSLGVSGANVLTF; CDR3nt: TGCGCCAGCAGCTTAGGGGTTTCGGGGGCCAACGTCCTGACTTTC
j_gene: TRBJ2-1; d_gene: TRBD1; abundance: NA; v_gene: TRBV7-2; CDR3aa: CASSPGTGPENEQFF; CDR3nt: TGTGCCAGCAGCCCCGGGACAGGGCCGGAAAATGAGCAGTTCTTC
j_gene: TRBJ2-7; d_gene: NA; abundance: NA; v_gene: TRBV10-2; CDR3aa: CASSEIAGLPEQYF; CDR3nt: TGCGCCAGCAGTGAGATCGCAGGTCTCCCCGAGCAGTACTTC
j_gene: TRBJ2-1; d_gene: TRBD1; abundance: NA; v_gene: TRBV30; CDR3aa: CAWRRQGVDEQFF; CDR3nt: TGTGCCTGGAGAAGGCAGGGGGTAGATGAGCAGTTCTTC
j_gene: TRBJ1-4; d_gene: NA; abundance: NA; v_gene: TRBV18; CDR3aa: CASSPPGTRATNEKLFF; CDR3nt: TGTGCCAGCTCACCACCCGGGACAAGGGCAACTAATGAAAAACTGTTTTTT
j_gene: TRBJ1-2; d_gene: NA; abundance: NA; v_gene: TRBV2; CDR3aa: CASSDGGSYGYTF; CDR3nt: TGTGCCAGCAGTGACGGGGGGTCCTATGGCTACACCTTC
j_gene: TRBJ2-2; d_gene: NA; abundance: NA; v_gene: TRBV4-3; CDR3aa: CASSSQGGGELFF; CDR3nt: TGCGCCAGCAGCTCACAGGGTGGCGGGGAGCTGTTTTTT
j_gene: TRBJ1-1; d_gene: NA; abundance: NA; v_gene: TRBV7-9; CDR3aa: CASSSPTRRQNTEAFF; CDR3nt: TGTGCCAGCAGCTCGCCCACCAGACGACAGAACACTGAAGCTTTCTTT
j_gene: TRBJ1-1; d_gene: NA; abundance: NA; v_gene: TRBV27; CDR3aa: CASIPGGNTEAFF; CDR3nt: TGTGCCAGCATCCCGGGGGGCAACACTGAAGCTTTCTTT
j_gene: TRBJ1-2; d_gene: TRBD1; abundance: few; v_gene: TRBV5-1; CDR3aa: CASSLRTGVANYGYTF; CDR3nt: TGCGCCAGCAGCCTGAGGACAGGGGTGGCTAACTATGGCTACACCTTC
j_gene: TRBJ2-7; d_gene: NA; abundance: NA; v_gene: TRBV19; CDR3aa: CASSTSGYRRGSYEQYF; CDR3nt: TGTGCCAGTAGTACCTCGGGGTACCGTCGGGGGTCCTACGAGCAGTACTTC
j_gene: TRBJ2-3; d_gene: NA; abundance: NA; v_gene: TRBV6-5; CDR3aa: CASGWRASTDTQYF; CDR3nt: TGTGCCAGCGGGTGGAGGGCTAGCACAGATACGCAGTATTTT
j_gene: TRBJ1-2; d_gene: NA; abundance: few; v_gene: TRBV28; CDR3aa: CASSLPQERYGYTF; CDR3nt: TGTGCCAGCAGTTTGCCCCAAGAGAGATATGGCTACACCTTC
j_gene: TRBJ1-1; d_gene: TRBD1; abundance: NA; v_gene: TRBV28; CDR3aa: CASIKQGPTEAFF; CDR3nt: TGTGCCAGCATTAAACAGGGGCCCACTGAAGCTTTCTTT
j_gene: TRBJ1-1; d_gene: TRBD1; abundance: NA; v_gene: TRBV30; CDR3aa: CAWDRDTEAFF; CDR3nt: TGTGCCTGGGACAGGGACACTGAAGCTTTCTTT
j_gene: TRBJ1-2; d_gene: NA; abundance: NA; v_gene: TRBV5-1; CDR3aa: CASSPGDYGYTF; CDR3nt: TGCGCCAGCAGCCCAGGGGACTATGGCTACACCTTC
j_gene: TRBJ1-6; d_gene: NA; abundance: once; v_gene: TRBV4-1; CDR3aa: CASSQEQVLNSPLHF; CDR3nt: TGCGCCAGCAGCCAAGAACAGGTATTAAATTCACCCCTCCACTTT
j_gene: TRBJ2-7; d_gene: NA; abundance: NA; v_gene: TRBV18; CDR3aa: CASSVWDSEQYF; CDR3nt: TGTGCCAGCTCAGTGTGGGACTCCGAGCAGTACTTC
j_gene: TRBJ2-5; d_gene: TRBD2; abundance: NA; v_gene: TRBV4-2; CDR3aa: CASSQGASGRAQETQYF; CDR3nt: TGTGCCAGCAGCCAAGGGGCTAGCGGGAGGGCCCAGGAGACCCAGTACTTC
j_gene: TRBJ1-4; d_gene: TRBD1; abundance: NA; v_gene: TRBV2; CDR3aa: CASSPGDRVPEKLFF; CDR3nt: TGTGCCAGCAGCCCCGGGGACAGAGTTCCAGAAAAACTGTTTTTT
j_gene: TRBJ1-1; d_gene: TRBD1; abundance: NA; v_gene: TRBV30; CDR3aa: CAWSVTGGVIEAFF; CDR3nt: TGTGCCTGGAGTGTGACAGGGGGCGTTATTGAAGCTTTCTTT